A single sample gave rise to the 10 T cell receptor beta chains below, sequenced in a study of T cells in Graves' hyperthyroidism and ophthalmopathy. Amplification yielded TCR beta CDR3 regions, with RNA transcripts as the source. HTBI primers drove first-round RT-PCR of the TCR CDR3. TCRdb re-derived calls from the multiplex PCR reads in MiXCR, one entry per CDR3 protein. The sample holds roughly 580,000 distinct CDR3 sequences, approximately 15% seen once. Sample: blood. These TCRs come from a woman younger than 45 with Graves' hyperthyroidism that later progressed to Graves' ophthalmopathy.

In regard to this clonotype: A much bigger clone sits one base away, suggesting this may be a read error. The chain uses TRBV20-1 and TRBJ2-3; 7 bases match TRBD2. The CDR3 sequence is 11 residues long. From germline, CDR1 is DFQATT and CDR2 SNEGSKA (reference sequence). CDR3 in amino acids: CSARGVDTQDF. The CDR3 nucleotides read TGCAGTGCTCGGGGGGTGGATACGCAGGATTTT.

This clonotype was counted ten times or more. CDR3 loop: CASSLSTPGAPLHF. The CDR3 coding sequence is TGTGCCAGCAGCCTTTCGACTCCGGGAGCACCCCTCCACTTT. The chain uses TRBV3-1 and TRBJ1-6; D call uncertain. Germline values: CDR1 LGHDT, CDR2 YNNKEL (reference sequence). The CDR3 spans 14 residues. V was trimmed by 4 bases and J by 11 bases, leaving 15 bases between them.

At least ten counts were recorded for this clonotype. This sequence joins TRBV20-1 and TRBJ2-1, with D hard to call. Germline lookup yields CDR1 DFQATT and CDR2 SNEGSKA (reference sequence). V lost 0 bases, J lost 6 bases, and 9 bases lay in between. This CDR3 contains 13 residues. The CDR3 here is CSARDGNLNEQFF. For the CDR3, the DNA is TGCAGTGCTAGAGATGGAAACCTCAATGAGCAGTTCTTC.

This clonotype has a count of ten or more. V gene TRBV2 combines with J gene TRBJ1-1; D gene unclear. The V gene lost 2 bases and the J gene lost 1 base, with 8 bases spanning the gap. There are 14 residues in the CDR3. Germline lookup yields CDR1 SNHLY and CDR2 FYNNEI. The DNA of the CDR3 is TGTGCCAGCAGTGAATGGAGCCCGAACACTGAAGCTTTCTTT. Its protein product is CASSEWSPNTEAFF.

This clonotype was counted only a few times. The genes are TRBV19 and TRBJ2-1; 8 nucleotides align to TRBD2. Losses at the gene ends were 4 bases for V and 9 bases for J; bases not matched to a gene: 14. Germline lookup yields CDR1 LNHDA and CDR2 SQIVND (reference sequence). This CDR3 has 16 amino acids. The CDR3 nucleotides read TGTGCCAGTAGTACCCGCGGGGGGAGTCGGCCAGGTGAGCAGTTCTTC. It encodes CASSTRGGSRPGEQFF.

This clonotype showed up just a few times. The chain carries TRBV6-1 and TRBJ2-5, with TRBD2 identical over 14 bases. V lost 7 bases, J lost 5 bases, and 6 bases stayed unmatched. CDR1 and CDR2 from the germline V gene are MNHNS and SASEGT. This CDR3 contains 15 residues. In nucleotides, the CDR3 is TGTGCCAGCATCAGACTAGCGGGAGGGGGGGAGACCCAGTACTTC. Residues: CASIRLAGGGETQYF.

CDR3 loop: CSAGYREAFF. CDR3 bases: TGCAGTGCTGGATACAGAGAAGCTTTCTTT. The rearrangement joins TRBV20-1 to TRBJ1-1; D unresolved. The germline gives CDR1 DFQATT, CDR2 SNEGSKA (reference sequence). The CDR3 spans 10 residues. Trimming took 5 bases from V and 8 from J, leaving 9 bases between them.

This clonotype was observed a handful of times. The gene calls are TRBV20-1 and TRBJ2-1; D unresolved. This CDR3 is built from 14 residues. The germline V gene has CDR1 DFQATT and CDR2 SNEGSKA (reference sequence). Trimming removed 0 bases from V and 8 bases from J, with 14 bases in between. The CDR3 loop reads CSARDPSYGDEQFF. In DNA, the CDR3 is TGCAGTGCTAGAGATCCTTCGTATGGCGATGAGCAGTTCTTC.

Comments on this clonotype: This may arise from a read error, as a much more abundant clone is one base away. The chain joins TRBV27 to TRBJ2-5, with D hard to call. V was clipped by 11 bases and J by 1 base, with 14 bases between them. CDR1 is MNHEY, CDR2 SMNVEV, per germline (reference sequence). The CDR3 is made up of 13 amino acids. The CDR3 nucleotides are TGTGCCGCCAGGCAGGATGGCCAAGAGACCCAGTACTTC. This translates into CAARQDGQETQYF.

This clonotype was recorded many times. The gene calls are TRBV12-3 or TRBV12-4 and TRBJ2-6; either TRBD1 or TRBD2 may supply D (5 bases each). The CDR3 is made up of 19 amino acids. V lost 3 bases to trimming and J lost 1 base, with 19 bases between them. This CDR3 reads CASSFSYPGRTSGANVLTF. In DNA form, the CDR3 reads TGTGCCAGCAGTTTCTCCTACCCGGGACGTACATCTGGGGCCAACGTCCTGACTTTC.